Listed here is a single TCR beta chain. What it recognizes is unknown. The germline gives CDR1 SGHRS, CDR2 YFSETQ. The CDR3 contains 13 residues. Trimming took off 2 bases at V and 5 bases at J, with 10 bases between the two ends. Some clones are missing from TCRdb's copy, which holds only in-frame ones; the method was immunoSEQ multiplex PCR. The data hold about 23,000 clones, with around a quarter observed a single time. The data were taken from a study of neoadjuvant anti-PD-1 for oral cavity cancer. Findings and limits, study-wide: Higher pretreatment Treg/Th17 ratios tracked higher pretreatment blood clonality. With a few patients per group, TCR findings need larger cohorts.

Time point defined: after neoadjuvant nivolumab, at surgical resection. Stage II-IVA oral cavity squamous cell carcinoma was new and untreated by systemic or radiation therapy. The sequencing here drew on tumor tissue, taken after nivolumab (anti-PD-1) treatment. The source is a person between 35 and 79 years old with oral cavity squamous cell carcinoma. The V gene is TRBV5-1, the J gene TRBJ2-5; D call uncertain. The CDR3 DNA reads as TGCGCCAGCAGCTTTTACAGTGGGGAGACCCAGTACTTC. Its protein product is CASSFYSGETQYF.